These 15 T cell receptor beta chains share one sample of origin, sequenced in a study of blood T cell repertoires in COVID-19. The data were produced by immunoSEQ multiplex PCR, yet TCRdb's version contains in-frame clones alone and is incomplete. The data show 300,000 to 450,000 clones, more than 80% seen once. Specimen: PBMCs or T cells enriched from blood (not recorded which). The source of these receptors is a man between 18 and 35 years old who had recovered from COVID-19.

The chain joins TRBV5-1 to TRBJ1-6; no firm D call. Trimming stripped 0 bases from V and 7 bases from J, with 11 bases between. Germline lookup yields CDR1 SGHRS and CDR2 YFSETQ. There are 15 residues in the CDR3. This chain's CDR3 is CASSLDSRSNSPLHF. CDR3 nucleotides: TGCGCCAGCAGCTTGGACAGCCGATCAAATTCACCCCTCCACTTT.

The CDR3 DNA follows: TGTGCCAGCAGCTTAGTGACAGGGGGGTACGAGCAGTACTTC. Translating it yields CASSLVTGGYEQYF. The chain recombines TRBV11-2 with TRBJ2-7; 9 nucleotides line up with TRBD1. The germline gives CDR1 SGHAT, CDR2 FQNNGV. The CDR3 extends over 14 amino acids. Trimming at V came to 1 base and at J to 4 bases, leaving 2 bases not matched to a gene.

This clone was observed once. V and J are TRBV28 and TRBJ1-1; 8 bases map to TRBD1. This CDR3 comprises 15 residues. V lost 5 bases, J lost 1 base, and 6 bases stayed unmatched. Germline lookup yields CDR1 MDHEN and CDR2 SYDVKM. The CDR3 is CASSDIGTGNTEAFF. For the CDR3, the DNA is TGTGCCAGCAGTGATATCGGGACAGGGAACACTGAAGCTTTCTTT. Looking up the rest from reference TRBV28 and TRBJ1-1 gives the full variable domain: DVKVTQSSRYLVKRTGEKVFLECVQDMDHENMFWYRQDPGLGLRLIYFSYDVKMKEKGDIPEGYSVSREKKERFSLILESASTNQTSMYLCASSDIGTGNTEAFFGQGTRLTVV.

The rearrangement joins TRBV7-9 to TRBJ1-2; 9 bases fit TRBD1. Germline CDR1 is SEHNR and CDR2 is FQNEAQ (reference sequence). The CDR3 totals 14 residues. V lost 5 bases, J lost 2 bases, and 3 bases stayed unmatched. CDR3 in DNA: TGTGCCAGCAGCCAAGGGACAGGGAACTATGGCTACACCTTC. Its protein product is CASSQGTGNYGYTF.

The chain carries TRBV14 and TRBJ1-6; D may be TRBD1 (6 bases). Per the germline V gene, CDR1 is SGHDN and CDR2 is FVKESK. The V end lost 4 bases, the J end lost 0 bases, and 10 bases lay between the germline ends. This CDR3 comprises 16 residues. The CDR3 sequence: CASSPNRVSYNSPLHF. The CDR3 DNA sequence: TGTGCCAGCAGCCCAAACAGGGTCTCCTATAATTCACCCCTCCACTTT.

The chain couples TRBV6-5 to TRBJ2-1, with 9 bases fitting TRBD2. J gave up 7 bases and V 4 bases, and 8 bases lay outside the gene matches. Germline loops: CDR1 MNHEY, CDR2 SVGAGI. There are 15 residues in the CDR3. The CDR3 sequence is CASSLAGDRPNEQFF. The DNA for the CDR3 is TGTGCCAGCAGTTTAGCGGGAGATAGACCAAATGAGCAGTTCTTC.

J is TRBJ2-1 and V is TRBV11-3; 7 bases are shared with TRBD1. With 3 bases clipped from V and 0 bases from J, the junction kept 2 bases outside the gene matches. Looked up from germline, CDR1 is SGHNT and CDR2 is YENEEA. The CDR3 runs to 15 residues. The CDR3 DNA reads TGTGCCAGCAGCTTCCCAGGGGGCTCCTACAATGAGCAGTTCTTC. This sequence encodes CASSFPGGSYNEQFF.

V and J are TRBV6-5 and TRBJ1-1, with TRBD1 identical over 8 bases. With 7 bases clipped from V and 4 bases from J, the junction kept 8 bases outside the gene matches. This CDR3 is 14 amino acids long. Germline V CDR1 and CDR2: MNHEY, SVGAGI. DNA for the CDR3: TGTGCCAGCACCCCGCCAGGGGGCCCCACTGAAGCTTTCTTT. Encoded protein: CASTPPGGPTEAFF.

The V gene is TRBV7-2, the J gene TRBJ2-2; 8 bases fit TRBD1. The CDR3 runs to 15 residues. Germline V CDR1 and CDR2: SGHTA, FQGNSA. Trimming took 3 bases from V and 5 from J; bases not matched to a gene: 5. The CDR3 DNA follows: TGTGCCAGCAGCTTGGAAAGACAGGGGACCGGGGAGCTGTTTTTT. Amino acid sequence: CASSLERQGTGELFF.

The CDR3 sequence: CASNLGGSTEAFF. CDR3 nucleotide sequence: TGTGCCAGCAACTTGGGAGGGAGCACTGAAGCTTTCTTT. The rearrangement uses TRBV6-5 and TRBJ1-1; D uncertain. Germline loops: CDR1 MNHEY, CDR2 SVGAGI. The V end lost 7 bases, the J end lost 4 bases, and 13 bases lay between the germline ends. The CDR3 runs to 13 residues.

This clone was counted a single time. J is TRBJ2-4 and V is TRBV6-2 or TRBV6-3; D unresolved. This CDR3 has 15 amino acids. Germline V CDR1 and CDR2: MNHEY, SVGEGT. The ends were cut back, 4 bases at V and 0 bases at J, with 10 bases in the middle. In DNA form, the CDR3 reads TGTGCCAGCAGTTTTAGGAGACTAGCCAAAAACATTCAGTACTTC. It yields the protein CASSFRRLAKNIQYF.

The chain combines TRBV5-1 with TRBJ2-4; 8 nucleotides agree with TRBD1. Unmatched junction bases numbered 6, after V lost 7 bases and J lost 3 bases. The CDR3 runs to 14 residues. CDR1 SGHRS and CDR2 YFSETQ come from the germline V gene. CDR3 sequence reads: CASHQGASKNIQYF. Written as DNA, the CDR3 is TGCGCCAGCCACCAGGGGGCTAGCAAAAACATTCAGTACTTC.

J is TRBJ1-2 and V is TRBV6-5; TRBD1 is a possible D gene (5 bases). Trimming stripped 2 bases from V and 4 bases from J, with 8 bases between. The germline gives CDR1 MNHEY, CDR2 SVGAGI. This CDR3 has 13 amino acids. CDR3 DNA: TGTGCCAGCAGTTACACCGGGGGCTATGGCTACACCTTC. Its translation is CASSYTGGYGYTF.

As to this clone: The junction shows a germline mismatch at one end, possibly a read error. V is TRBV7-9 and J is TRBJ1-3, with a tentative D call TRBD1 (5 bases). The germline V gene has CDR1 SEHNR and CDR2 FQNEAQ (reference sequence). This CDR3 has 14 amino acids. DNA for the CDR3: TGTGCCAGCAGCGGTGGGGTAATACAAGGCCCGGGGGATTTT. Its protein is CASSGGVIQGPGDF.

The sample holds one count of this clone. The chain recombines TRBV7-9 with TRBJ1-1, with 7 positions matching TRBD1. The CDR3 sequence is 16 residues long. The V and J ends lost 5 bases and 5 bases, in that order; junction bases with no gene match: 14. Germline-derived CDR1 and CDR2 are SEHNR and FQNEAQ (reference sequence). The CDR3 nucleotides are TGTGCCAGCAGCACCCACAGGGGAAGGGGAAAGACTGAAGCTTTCTTT. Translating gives CASSTHRGRGKTEAFF.